The 20 T cell receptor beta chains below come from one sample, sequenced in a study of control samples from healthy donors and cancer patients. Generated by immunoSEQ multiplex PCR, the TCRdb table keeps only in-frame clones and is missing some. The sample consists of some 120,000 clones, around 87% of them appearing once. Sample: blood. The receptors here all came from a man in his sixties in good health.

This clone appeared a single time. CDR3: CASSFSSPGELFF. The CDR3 coding sequence is TGTGCCAGCAGCTTTAGCTCCCCCGGGGAGCTGTTTTTT. This chain joins TRBV5-6 and TRBJ2-2; D gene ambiguous. Germline values: CDR1 SGHDT, CDR2 YYEEEE. The ends were cut back, 2 bases at V and 6 bases at J, with 8 bases in the middle. CDR3 size: 13 residues.

Points on this clone: The same CDR3 also results from other DNA sequences found in this sample. The chain joins TRBV3-1 (or the pseudogene TRBV3-2) to TRBJ1-2; D possibly corresponds to TRBD1 (5 bases). The germline V and J ends were trimmed by 3 bases and 4 bases, with 9 bases remaining between them. The CDR3 totals 13 residues. Germline V gene data show CDR1 as LGHDT and CDR2 as YNNKEL (reference sequence). CDR3 sequence reads: CASSQGTGYGYTF. In DNA, the CDR3 is TGTGCCAGCAGCCAGGGGACGGGCTATGGCTACACCTTC.

The genes are TRBV5-6 and TRBJ2-7, with D unclear. V shed 2 bases and J shed 2 bases, with 11 bases lying between them. This CDR3 has 14 residues. Germline loops: CDR1 SGHDT, CDR2 YYEEEE. The CDR3 DNA follows: TGTGCCAGCAGCTTAACCGGCCTTCCCTACGAGCAGTACTTC. This translates into CASSLTGLPYEQYF. The entire variable domain, with the rest obtained from reference TRBV5-6 and TRBJ2-7, is as follows: DAGVTQSPTHLIKTRGQQVTLRCSPKSGHDTVSWYQQALGQGPQFIFQYYEEEERQRGNFPDRFSGHQFPNYSSELNVNALLLGDSALYLCASSLTGLPYEQYFGPGTRLTVT.

J is TRBJ1-4 and V is TRBV5-6, with 10 bases fitting TRBD1. V lost 2 bases, J lost 7 bases, and 5 bases stayed unmatched. Per the germline V gene, CDR1 is SGHDT and CDR2 is YYEEEE. This CDR3 has 15 amino acids. The CDR3 bases are TGTGCCAGCAGCTTTTTCGGGACAGGGGTTGAAAAACTGTTTTTT. Protein product: CASSFFGTGVEKLFF.

This clone was found a few times. The CDR3 DNA sequence: TGTGCCACGGAGAGCGTCCTAGTCGGGGGCTACACCTTC. Translation: CATESVLVGGYTF. This rearrangement joins TRBV10-3 to TRBJ1-2; the D is unclear. Germline V gene lookup returns CDR1 ENHRY and CDR2 SYGVKD. This CDR3 has 13 residues. V was cut by 10 bases and J by 8 bases, with 20 bases left in between.

The chain carries TRBV28 and TRBJ1-2; D is undetermined. The V gene's germline CDR1 is MDHEN and CDR2 SYDVKM. This CDR3 contains 14 residues. V was shortened by 3 bases and J by 2 bases, with 10 bases between the two germline ends. The CDR3 sequence: CASSFRTLNYGYTF. In DNA form, the CDR3 reads TGTGCCAGCAGTTTTCGGACCCTAAACTATGGCTACACCTTC.

The genes are TRBV6-5 and TRBJ1-3; D is unclear. V lost 11 bases to trimming and J lost 4 bases, with 18 bases between them. The germline CDR1 and CDR2 sequences are MNHEY and SVGAGI. The CDR3 covers 14 residues. Written as DNA, the CDR3 is TGTGCCGTTTCCTGGGGTGGTGAAGGAAACACCATATATTTT. This encodes CAVSWGGEGNTIYF.

V gene TRBV5-1 combines with J gene TRBJ1-2; the match to TRBD1 covers 9 bases. V lost 0 bases and J lost 5; bases outside the gene matches: 5. This CDR3 is 15 amino acids long. Per germline, CDR1 SGHRS and CDR2 YFSETQ. CDR3 DNA sequence: TGCGCCAGCAGCTTGGAACAGGGGGCGCGTTATGGCTACACCTTC. Its translation: CASSLEQGARYGYTF.

The chain is built from TRBV6-5 and TRBJ2-3, with 9 positions matching TRBD1. The CDR3 is 14 amino acids. The V gene end was trimmed by 6 bases and the J gene end by 3 bases; junction bases not matched to a gene: 4. Germline V gene lookup returns CDR1 MNHEY and CDR2 SVGAGI. CDR3: CASRDRGGTDTQYF. Written as DNA, the CDR3 is TGTGCCAGCAGGGACAGGGGAGGTACAGATACGCAGTATTTT.

The chain joins TRBV12-3 or TRBV12-4 to TRBJ1-2; D is perhaps TRBD1 (5 bases). The CDR3 extends over 13 amino acids. The V gene lost 6 bases and the J gene lost 4 bases, with 12 bases spanning the gap. The CDR3 nucleotides read TGTGCCAGCAGCGCCACGGGGGGCTATGGCTACACCTTC. Its translation: CASSATGGYGYTF.

V usage is TRBV12-3 or TRBV12-4 and J usage is TRBJ1-5; D gene ambiguous. With 0 bases removed from V and 6 bases from J, the gap between germline ends came to 6 bases. This CDR3 comprises 13 residues. The CDR3 is CASSLAEGQPQHF. CDR3 nucleotides: TGTGCCAGCAGTTTAGCGGAGGGTCAGCCCCAGCATTTT.

V is TRBV9 and J is TRBJ1-6; 12 bases are shared with TRBD1. Germline CDR1 SGDLS, CDR2 YYNGEE. Losses at the gene ends were 0 bases for V and 9 bases for J; bases not matched to a gene: 7. The CDR3 extends over 17 amino acids. The CDR3 is CASSVGWGTGGGSPLHF. DNA for the CDR3: TGTGCCAGCAGCGTAGGTTGGGGGACAGGGGGCGGTTCACCCCTCCACTTT.

The chain uses TRBV19 and TRBJ2-3; 9 bases agree with TRBD2. The CDR3 consists of 15 residues. Germline lookup yields CDR1 LNHDA and CDR2 SQIVND (reference sequence). Trimming took 5 bases from V and 4 from J; bases not matched to a gene: 7. The CDR3 DNA sequence: TGTGCCAGTAGTTGGGGACTAGCCAACCCAGATACGCAGTATTTT. Amino acid sequence: CASSWGLANPDTQYF.

The chain employs TRBV28 and TRBJ1-5; 7 bases are a match to TRBD1. V lost 3 bases, J lost 0 bases, and 11 bases stayed unmatched. The CDR3 runs 18 residues. Germline-derived CDR1 and CDR2 are MDHEN and SYDVKM. DNA for the CDR3: TGTGCCAGCAGTTTTGTTGAGGGGGCGGTTTATAGCAATCAGCCCCAGCATTTT. Amino acids: CASSFVEGAVYSNQPQHF.

This rearrangement joins TRBV28 to TRBJ2-7; D may be TRBD2 (6 bases). Trimming cost V 5 bases and J 3 bases, with 8 bases left between them. The CDR3 has 12 amino acids. CDR1 and CDR2 (germline): MDHEN, SYDVKM. CDR3 region: CASSLTSYEQYF. The CDR3 nucleotides are TGTGCCAGCAGTCTGACTAGCTACGAGCAGTACTTC.

The J gene is TRBJ2-1, the V gene TRBV7-6; D unclear. The CDR3 totals 13 residues. Germline CDR1 reads SGHVS; CDR2 reads FNYEAQ. V was pared by 4 bases and J by 3 bases, with 7 bases between. This chain's CDR3 is CASSSTVYNEQFF. The CDR3 DNA reads as TGTGCCAGCAGCTCAACGGTCTACAATGAGCAGTTCTTC.

The chain joins TRBV11-2 to TRBJ2-1; 7 positions match TRBD2. Looked up from germline, CDR1 is SGHAT and CDR2 is FQNNGV. There are 16 residues in the CDR3. Trimming at V came to 2 bases and at J to 4 bases, leaving 8 bases not matched to a gene. This CDR3 reads CASSLTSGGTYNEQFF. As DNA, the CDR3 is TGTGCCAGCAGCTTAACCTCGGGGGGTACATACAATGAGCAGTTCTTC.

The chain couples TRBV2 to TRBJ2-2; D perhaps matches TRBD1 (5 bases). The V and J ends lost 1 base and 1 base respectively, with 7 bases between them. The CDR3 covers 15 residues. Germline values: CDR1 SNHLY, CDR2 FYNNEI. The CDR3 is CASSEGQWNTGELFF. The CDR3 nucleotides read TGTGCCAGCAGTGAAGGACAGTGGAACACCGGGGAGCTGTTTTTT.

The V and J genes are TRBV30 and TRBJ1-5; a possible D gene is TRBD1 (5 bases). V dropped 3 bases and J dropped 3 bases, with 12 bases sitting between them. In germline, CDR1 is GTSNPN, CDR2 SVGIG (reference sequence). This CDR3 is built from 14 residues. DNA for the CDR3: TGTGCCTGGAGCGAAGCAGGGCACAATCAGCCCCAGCATTTT. Its protein product is CAWSEAGHNQPQHF.

The chain employs TRBV28 and TRBJ2-7; D perhaps matches TRBD2 (6 bases). Per germline, CDR1 MDHEN and CDR2 SYDVKM. The V end lost 0 bases, the J end lost 0 bases, and 12 bases lay between the germline ends. The CDR3 is made up of 16 amino acids. The chain's CDR3 is CASSLWGTEASYEQYF. DNA for the CDR3: TGTGCCAGCAGTTTATGGGGGACTGAAGCCTCCTACGAGCAGTACTTC.